This entry describes one T cell receptor beta chain. This sample is part of a study of blood T cell repertoires in COVID-19. V was shortened by 1 base and J by 4 bases, with 10 bases between the two germline ends. Germline assignment: CDR1 LGHNA and CDR2 YSLEER. The CDR3 totals 15 residues. Source study methods: Estimated nucleated cell counts came from reference gene primer amplification. Here immunoSEQ multiplex PCR was the method, and the copy in TCRdb shows in-frame clones only, minus some. For V, J and clone size, that table is used; D and trimming come from the DNA. The table has more than 250,000 clones, roughly 87% seen once.

The sequencing input was peripheral blood. The TCR originated in a man aged 45-60 years with active or convalescent COVID-19. The chain links TRBV4-3 to TRBJ1-4, with D perhaps matching TRBD1 (5 bases). CDR3 in DNA: TGCGCCAGCAGCCAAGCCCAGGGATTTAATGAAAAACTGTTTTTT. Translating it yields CASSQAQGFNEKLFF.